Presented here are 8 T cell receptor beta chains from one specimen sequenced in a study of T cell repertoires in cytomegalovirus infection. In TCRdb, the reads were re-called with MiXCR into one record per CDR3 protein. Of about a million distinct CDR3 sequences in the sample, around 31% are singletons; the top ten hold 11% to 15%. No antigen has been assigned to these receptors. Sample: cultured CD8+ T cells from PBMCs, taken from culture after CMV antigen stimulation. These receptors came from a human donor in good health (CMV status not recorded). Some clones in this sample may be carry-over from other donors' samples.

The rearrangement joins TRBV6-6 to TRBJ2-2; a possible D gene is TRBD2 (5 bases). This CDR3 region has 13 residues. The germline CDR1 and CDR2 sequences are MNHNY and SVGAGI (reference sequence). Trimming removed 11 bases from V and 5 bases from J, with 15 bases in between. CDR3 amino acids: CAGSLAETGELFF. The DNA for the CDR3 is TGTGCCGGTTCTCTAGCAGAGACCGGGGAGCTGTTTTTT.

This clonotype has only a few counts. The rearrangement joins TRBV3-1 to TRBJ2-3, with D perhaps matching TRBD1 (6 bases). CDR3 length: 16 residues. V lost 2 bases to trimming and J lost 0 bases, with 12 bases between them. In germline, CDR1 is LGHDT, CDR2 YNNKEL (reference sequence). CDR3 amino acids: CASSQKTGFSTDTQYF. For the CDR3, the DNA is TGTGCCAGCAGCCAAAAAACAGGGTTTAGCACAGATACGCAGTATTTT.

There are many counts of this clonotype. Its ends do not fully match the called genes, so a read error is possible. The chain joins TRBV4-1 to TRBJ1-5; 9 positions agree with TRBD1. CDR1 and CDR2 from the germline V gene are MGHRA and YSYEKL. The CDR3 is made up of 14 amino acids. The CDR3 loop reads CASSQGQGNQPQHF. In DNA, the CDR3 is TGTGCCAGCAGCCAAGGACAGGGGAATCAGCCCCAGCATTTT.

Points on this clonotype: A clone one base away is much larger, so this may be a read error. This chain joins TRBV7-6 and TRBJ2-2; possibly TRBD1 for D (5 bases). In germline, CDR1 is SGHVS, CDR2 FNYEAQ. This CDR3 is built from 14 residues. V shed 10 bases and J shed 3 bases, with 15 bases lying between them. Written as DNA, the CDR3 is TGTGCCAACAACATTATAGGGGACACCGGGGAGCTGTTTTTT. Amino acids: CANNIIGDTGELFF.

In its sample, this clonotype was seen a few times. This CDR3 reads CSVEDAENTGELFF. Here the CDR3 DNA reads TGCAGCGTTGAAGACGCGGAGAACACCGGGGAGCTGTTTTTT. The rearrangement links TRBV29-1 to TRBJ2-2; D not certain. CDR1 and CDR2 (germline): SQVTM, ANQGSEA. V lost 0 bases and J lost 1, with 6 bases in between. This CDR3 has 14 residues.

The chain has TRBV7-8 and TRBJ1-2; 8 bases match TRBD1. V was pared by 1 base and J by 6 bases, with 4 bases of the junction left unmatched. The CDR3 is 14 amino acids. Germline loops: CDR1 SGHVS, CDR2 FQNEAQ. This chain's CDR3 is CASSLDDRGNGYTF. In DNA form, the CDR3 reads TGTGCCAGCAGCTTAGACGACAGGGGAAATGGCTACACCTTC.

The chain employs TRBV6-5 and TRBJ2-1; D call uncertain. V lost 4 bases and J lost 3, with 10 bases in between. The germline gives CDR1 MNHEY, CDR2 SVGAGI. This CDR3 contains 14 residues. This CDR3 reads CASSFPGLYNEQFF. The DNA of the CDR3 is TGTGCCAGCAGTTTTCCGGGCCTCTACAATGAGCAGTTCTTC.

This clonotype was detected a few times. The chain joins TRBV11-1 to TRBJ2-2; 9 bases line up with TRBD1. This CDR3 region has 14 residues. The V and J ends lost 5 bases and 7 bases, in that order; junction bases with no gene match: 5. The germline CDR1 and CDR2 sequences are SGHAT and FQDESV (reference sequence). The CDR3 DNA is TGTGCCAGCAGCGAACACAGGGGGCTCGGGGAGCTGTTTTTT. Protein sequence: CASSEHRGLGELFF.